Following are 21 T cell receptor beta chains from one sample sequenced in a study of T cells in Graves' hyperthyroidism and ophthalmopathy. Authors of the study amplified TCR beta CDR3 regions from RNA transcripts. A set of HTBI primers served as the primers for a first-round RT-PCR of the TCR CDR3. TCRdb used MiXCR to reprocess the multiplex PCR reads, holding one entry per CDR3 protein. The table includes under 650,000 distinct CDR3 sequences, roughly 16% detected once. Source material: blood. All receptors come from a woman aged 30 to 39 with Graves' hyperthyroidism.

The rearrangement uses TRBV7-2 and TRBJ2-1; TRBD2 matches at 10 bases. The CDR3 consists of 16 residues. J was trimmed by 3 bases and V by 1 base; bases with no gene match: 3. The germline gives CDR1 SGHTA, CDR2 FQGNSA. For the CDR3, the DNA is TGTGCCAGCAGCTTAGGAACTAGCGGGGACTACAATGAGCAGTTCTTC. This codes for CASSLGTSGDYNEQFF.

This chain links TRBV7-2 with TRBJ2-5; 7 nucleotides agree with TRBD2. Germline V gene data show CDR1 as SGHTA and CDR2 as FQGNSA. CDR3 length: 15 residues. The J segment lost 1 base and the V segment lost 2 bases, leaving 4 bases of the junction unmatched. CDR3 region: CASSLQPSGQETQYF. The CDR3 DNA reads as TGTGCCAGCAGCTTACAGCCTAGCGGCCAAGAGACCCAGTACTTC.

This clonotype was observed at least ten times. The CDR3 DNA follows: TGTGCCTGGAGTGTACTGATGAACACTGAAGCTTTCTTT. It codes for CAWSVLMNTEAFF. The genes are TRBV30 and TRBJ1-1, with no clear D. The CDR3 sequence is 13 residues long. V gave up 0 bases and J gave up 0 bases, with 5 bases separating them. The germline V gene encodes CDR1 GTSNPN and CDR2 SVGIG (reference sequence).

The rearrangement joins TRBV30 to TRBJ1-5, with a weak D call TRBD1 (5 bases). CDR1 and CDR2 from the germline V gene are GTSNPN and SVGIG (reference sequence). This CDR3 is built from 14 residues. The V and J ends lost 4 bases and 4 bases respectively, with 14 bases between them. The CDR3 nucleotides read TGTGCCTGGACCCCCCTTGGGGGAAATCAGCCCCAGCATTTT. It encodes CAWTPLGGNQPQHF.

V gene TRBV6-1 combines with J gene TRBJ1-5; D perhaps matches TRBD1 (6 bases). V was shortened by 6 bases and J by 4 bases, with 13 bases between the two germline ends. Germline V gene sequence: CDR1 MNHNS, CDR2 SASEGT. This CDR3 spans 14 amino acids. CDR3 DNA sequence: TGTGCCAGCAGCCCAGTGAGGGGGAATCAGCCCCAGCATTTT. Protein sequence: CASSPVRGNQPQHF.

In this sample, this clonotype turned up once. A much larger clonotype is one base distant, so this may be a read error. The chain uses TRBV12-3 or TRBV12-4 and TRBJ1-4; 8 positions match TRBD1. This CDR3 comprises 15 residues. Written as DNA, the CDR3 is TGTGCCAGCAGTTATACAGGGGGAAGTGGTGAAAAACTGCTTTTT. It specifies CASSYTGGSGEKLLF.

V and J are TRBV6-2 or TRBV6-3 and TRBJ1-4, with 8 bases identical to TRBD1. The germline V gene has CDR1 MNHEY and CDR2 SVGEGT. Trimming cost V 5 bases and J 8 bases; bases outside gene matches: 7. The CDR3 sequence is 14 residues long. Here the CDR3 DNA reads TGTGCCAGCAGTACCGGGGCAGGGGGCGAAAAACTGTTTTTT. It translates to CASSTGAGGEKLFF.

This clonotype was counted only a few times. CDR3 protein: CASSGSGGPYNEQFF. CDR3 sequence (DNA): TGTGCCAGCAGTGGCAGCGGGGGCCCCTACAATGAGCAGTTCTTC. V gene TRBV28 combines with J gene TRBJ2-1, with 8 bases fitting TRBD2. The ends lost 5 bases at V and 2 bases at J; junction bases unmatched: 5. The CDR3 is 15 residues long. In germline, CDR1 is MDHEN, CDR2 SYDVKM.

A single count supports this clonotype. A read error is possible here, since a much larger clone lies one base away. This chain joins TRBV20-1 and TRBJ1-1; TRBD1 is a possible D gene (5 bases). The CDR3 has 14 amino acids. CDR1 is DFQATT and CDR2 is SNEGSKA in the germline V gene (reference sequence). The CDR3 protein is CCANLGQTNTEAFF. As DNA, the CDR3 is TGCTGTGCGAATTTAGGACAAACCAACACTGAAGCTTTCTTT.

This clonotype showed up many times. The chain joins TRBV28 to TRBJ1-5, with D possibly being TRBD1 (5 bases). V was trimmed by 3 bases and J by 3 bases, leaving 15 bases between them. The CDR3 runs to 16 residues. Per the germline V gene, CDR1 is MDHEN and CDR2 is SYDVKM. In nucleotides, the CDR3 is TGTGCCAGCAGTTTTCTTGGGGCGCGAGACAATCAGCCCCAGCATTTT. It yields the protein CASSFLGARDNQPQHF.

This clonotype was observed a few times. The CDR3 coding sequence is TGTGCCAGCAGCCAACAGACAGATACGCAGTATTTT. It is translated as CASSQQTDTQYF. The chain carries TRBV3-1 and TRBJ2-3, with D unclear. Germline CDR1 LGHDT, CDR2 YNNKEL (reference sequence). The CDR3 covers 12 residues. The V end was cut by 2 bases, the J end by 3 bases, with 3 bases between.

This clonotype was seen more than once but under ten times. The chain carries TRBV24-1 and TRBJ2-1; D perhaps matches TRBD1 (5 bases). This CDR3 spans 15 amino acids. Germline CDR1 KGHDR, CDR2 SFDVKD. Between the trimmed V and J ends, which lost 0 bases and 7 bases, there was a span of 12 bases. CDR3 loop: CATSDLQGNLNEQFF. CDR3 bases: TGTGCCACCAGTGATTTGCAGGGCAATTTGAATGAGCAGTTCTTC.

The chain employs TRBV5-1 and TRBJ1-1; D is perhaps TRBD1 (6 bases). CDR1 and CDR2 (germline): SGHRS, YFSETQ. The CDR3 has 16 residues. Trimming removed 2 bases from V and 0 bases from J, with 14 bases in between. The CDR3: CASSFDQGPMNTEAFF. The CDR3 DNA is TGCGCCAGCAGCTTCGATCAGGGGCCCATGAACACTGAAGCTTTCTTT.

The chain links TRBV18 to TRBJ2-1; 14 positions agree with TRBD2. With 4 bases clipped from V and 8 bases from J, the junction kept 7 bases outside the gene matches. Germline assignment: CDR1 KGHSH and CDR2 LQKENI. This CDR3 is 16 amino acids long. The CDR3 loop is CASSRTSGRLVDEQFF. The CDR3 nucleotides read TGTGCCAGCTCACGGACTAGCGGGAGGCTGGTGGATGAGCAGTTCTTC.

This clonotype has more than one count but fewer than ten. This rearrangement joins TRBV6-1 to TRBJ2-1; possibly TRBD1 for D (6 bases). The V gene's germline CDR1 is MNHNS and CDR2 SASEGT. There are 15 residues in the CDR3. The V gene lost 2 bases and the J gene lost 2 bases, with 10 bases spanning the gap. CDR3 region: CASSELTGPYNEQFF. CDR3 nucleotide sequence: TGTGCCAGCAGTGAACTCACAGGGCCCTACAATGAGCAGTTCTTC.

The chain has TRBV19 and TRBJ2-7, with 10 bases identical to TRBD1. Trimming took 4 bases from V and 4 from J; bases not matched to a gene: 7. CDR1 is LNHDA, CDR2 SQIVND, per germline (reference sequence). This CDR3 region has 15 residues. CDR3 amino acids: CASSSPGQGVYEQYF. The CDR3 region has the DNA TGTGCCAGTAGTAGCCCCGGACAGGGGGTATACGAGCAGTACTTC.

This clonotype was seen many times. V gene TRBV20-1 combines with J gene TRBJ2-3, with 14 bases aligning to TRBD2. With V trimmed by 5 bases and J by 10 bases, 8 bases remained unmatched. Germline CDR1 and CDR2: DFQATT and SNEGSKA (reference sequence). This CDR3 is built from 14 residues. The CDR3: CSASPGLAGAAQYF. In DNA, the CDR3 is TGCAGTGCTTCTCCGGGACTAGCGGGAGCGGCGCAGTATTTT.

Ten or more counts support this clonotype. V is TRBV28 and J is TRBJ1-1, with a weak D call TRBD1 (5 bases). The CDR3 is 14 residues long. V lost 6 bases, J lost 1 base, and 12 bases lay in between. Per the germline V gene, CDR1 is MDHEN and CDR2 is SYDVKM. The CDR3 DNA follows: TGTGCCAGCAGATCAGGGATGGGGAACACTGAAGCTTTCTTT. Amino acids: CASRSGMGNTEAFF.

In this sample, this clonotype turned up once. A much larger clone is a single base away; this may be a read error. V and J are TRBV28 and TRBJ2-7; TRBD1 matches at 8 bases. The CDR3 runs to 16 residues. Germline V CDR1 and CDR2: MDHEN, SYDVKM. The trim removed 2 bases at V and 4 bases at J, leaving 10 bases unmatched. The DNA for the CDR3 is TGTGCCAGCAGTTTACTAACGACAGGGGACCCGTACGAGCAGTACTTC. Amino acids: CASSLLTTGDPYEQYF.

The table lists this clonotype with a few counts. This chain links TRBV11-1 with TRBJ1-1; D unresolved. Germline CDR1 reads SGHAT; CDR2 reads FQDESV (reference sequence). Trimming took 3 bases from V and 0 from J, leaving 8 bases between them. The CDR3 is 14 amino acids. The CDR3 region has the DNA TGTGCCAGCAGCTTGAACTTTTTGAACACTGAAGCTTTCTTT. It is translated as CASSLNFLNTEAFF. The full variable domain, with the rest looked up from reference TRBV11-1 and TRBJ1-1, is EAEVAQSPRYKITEKSQAVAFWCDPISGHATLYWYRQILGQGPELLVQFQDESVVDDSQLPKDRFSAERLKGVDSTLKIQPAELGDSAMYLCASSLNFLNTEAFFGQGTRLTVV.

CDR3: CASSFGTSEYF. As DNA, the CDR3 is TGTGCCAGCAGTTTCGGGACTAGCGAGTACTTC. The chain uses TRBV28 and TRBJ2-7; 10 nucleotides agree with TRBD2. Germline values: CDR1 MDHEN, CDR2 SYDVKM. The CDR3 spans 11 residues. After removal of 3 bases from V and 11 bases from J, the junction contained 1 base not matched to a gene.